Listed below are T cell receptor beta chains from one sample, sequenced in a study of a mutant IDH1 vaccine in newly diagnosed glioma. Method: immunoSEQ multiplex PCR; TCRdb's copy keeps in-frame clones and lacks some. Here the sample spans about 56,000 clones, less than 80% being singletons. Their antigens remain unidentified. Sequenced here: PBMCs, sampled from a glioma patient whose treatment included an IDH1 peptide vaccine. These TCRs come from a man aged 45 to 65 with glioma. CDR3s include the opening cysteine and the closing phenylalanine or tryptophan. The D gene is left open where the match is weak. Clone size is not always given. Where it is, it says once, few, many or a class for expanded clones.

v_call	cdr3_length	d_call	j_call	clone_size	cdr3_aa	cdr3_nt
TRBV9	13	TRBD1	TRBJ1-1	many	CASSKGADTEAFF	TGTGCCAGCAGCAAGGGGGCGGACACTGAAGCTTTCTTT
TRBV5-1	16	-	TRBJ2-5	-	CASSTGHPTSQETQYF	TGCGCCAGCAGCACCGGCCATCCTACCTCCCAAGAGACCCAGTACTTC
TRBV6-1	15	-	TRBJ1-5	once	CASSDNRAFNQPQHF	TGTGCCAGCAGTGACAACAGGGCCTTTAATCAGCCCCAGCATTTT
TRBV28	13	-	TRBJ2-4	few	CASSIQVQNIQYF	TGTGCCAGCAGTATACAGGTACAAAACATTCAGTACTTC
TRBV27	16	-	TRBJ2-1	-	CASSLKGWGNYNEQFF	TGTGCCAGCAGTTTAAAAGGGTGGGGGAATTACAATGAGCAGTTCTTC
TRBV12-5	12	-	TRBJ1-1	few	CASGLIGSEAFF	TGTGCTAGTGGTTTGATCGGGTCCGAAGCTTTCTTT
TRBV7-2	14	-	TRBJ2-2	-	CASSLALRAGELFF	TGTGCCAGCAGCTTAGCGCTACGGGCCGGGGAGCTGTTTTTT
TRBV29-1	12	-	TRBJ2-7	-	CSGGLSSYEQYF	TGCAGCGGAGGACTGAGCTCCTACGAGCAGTACTTC
TRBV7-9	14	-	TRBJ2-3	few	CASSLDFVGDTQYF	TGTGCCAGCAGCTTAGATTTTGTCGGTGATACGCAGTATTTT
TRBV5-4	17	-	TRBJ2-1	once	CASSNPRGTASYNEQFF	TGTGCCAGCAGTAATCCTCGCGGGACAGCCTCCTACAATGAGCAGTTCTTC
TRBV19	14	TRBD2	TRBJ2-7	-	CASARAGDTYEQYF	TGTGCCAGTGCCAGGGCGGGGGATACCTACGAGCAGTACTTC
TRBV18	15	-	TRBJ1-6	few	CASSPWGTDNSPLHF	TGTGCCAGCTCACCATGGGGGACGGATAATTCACCCCTCCACTTT
TRBV4-1	18	-	TRBJ2-4	-	CASSQGLDIPLAKNIQYF	TGCGCCAGCAGCCAAGGGTTGGACATCCCACTAGCCAAAAACATTCAGTACTTC
TRBV5-1	12	-	TRBJ1-1	-	CASSPDPPGAFF	TGCGCCAGCAGCCCCGACCCCCCTGGGGCTTTCTTT
TRBV25-1	14	-	TRBJ2-3	few	CASSEYGSTDTQYF	TGTGCCAGCAGTGAATATGGAAGCACAGATACGCAGTATTTT
TRBV25-1	17	TRBD2	TRBJ2-1	once	CASSPLSGGAPYNEQFF	TGTGCCAGCAGCCCCCTTAGCGGGGGGGCCCCCTACAATGAGCAGTTCTTC
TRBV19	17	-	TRBJ2-7	-	CATQEGGTAMGHYEQYF	TGTGCCACTCAGGAGGGGGGAACGGCGATGGGCCACTACGAGCAGTACTTC
TRBV6-5	13	TRBD1	TRBJ1-4	-	CASSLTGEEKLFF	TGTGCCAGCAGTTTGACAGGGGAAGAAAAACTGTTTTTT
TRBV5-1	15	-	TRBJ1-3	-	CASSVGQPAGNTIYF	TGCGCCAGCAGCGTTGGACAGCCGGCGGGAAACACCATATATTTT
TRBV29-1	12	-	TRBJ1-2	-	CSVPTTNYGYTF	TGCAGCGTTCCCACTACGAACTATGGCTACACCTTC
TRBV10-3	17	TRBD1	TRBJ1-1	-	CAISESYRGQMNTEAFF	TGTGCCATCAGTGAGTCCTACAGGGGACAAATGAACACTGAAGCTTTCTTT
TRBV30	15	TRBD2	TRBJ2-6	once	CAWRFTGGGANVLTF	TGTGCCTGGAGATTTACGGGGGGTGGGGCCAACGTCCTGACTTTC
TRBV29-1	13	TRBD1	TRBJ1-2	-	CSVYGTGNYGYTF	TGCAGCGTCTACGGGACAGGGAATTATGGCTACACCTTC
TRBV29-1	12	-	TRBJ1-2	few	CSVVGAQESYTF	TGCAGCGTTGTCGGGGCGCAGGAGAGCTACACCTTC
TRBV27	17	-	TRBJ2-7	-	CASSLFLPTGSSYEQYF	TGTGCCAGCAGTTTATTTCTACCGACTGGGAGCTCCTACGAGCAGTACTTC
TRBV5-1	15	-	TRBJ2-5	-	CASSLAPGTQETQYF	TGCGCCAGCAGCTTGGCTCCCGGGACCCAAGAGACCCAGTACTTC
TRBV28	17	-	TRBJ1-5	-	CASSPLGGVYSNQPQHF	TGTGCCAGCAGTCCCTTGGGAGGGGTCTATAGCAATCAGCCCCAGCATTTT
TRBV5-8	16	-	TRBJ2-3	-	CASSLYGPLGTDTQYF	TGTGCCAGCAGCTTGTACGGACCGCTTGGCACAGATACGCAGTATTTT
TRBV15	13	-	TRBJ2-7	-	CATSRRLEGEQYF	TGTGCCACCAGCAGAAGGCTTGAGGGGGAGCAGTACTTC
TRBV6-6	15	-	TRBJ1-6	-	CASSYDSSVGSPLHF	TGTGCCAGCAGTTACGACAGTTCCGTGGGTTCACCCCTCCACTTT
TRBV18	13	-	TRBJ2-7	-	CASSKTRVGEQYF	TGTGCCAGCTCCAAGACCCGGGTGGGCGAGCAGTACTTC
TRBV7-9	16	-	TRBJ1-5	-	CASSFNPDRGDQPQHF	TGTGCCAGCAGCTTTAATCCGGACCGGGGGGATCAGCCCCAGCATTTT
TRBV19	12	-	TRBJ1-5	-	CATSGVNQPQHF	TGTGCCACCTCAGGGGTAAATCAGCCCCAGCATTTT